These T cell receptor beta chains were read from a single sample in a study of PD-L1 blockade in urothelial cancer. Method: immunoSEQ multiplex PCR; TCRdb's copy keeps in-frame clones and lacks some. The sample includes about 130,000 clones, roughly 82% seen only once; the top ten take 2.4%. This specimen consisted of PBMCs, obtained around atezolizumab (anti-PD-L1) treatment. The receptors here all came from a man over 45 with urothelial cancer. Each CDR3 is given with its conserved first and last residue. A D gene is named only where the DNA matches it firmly. Clone size is stated in some rows and not others, as once, few, many or a class when expanded.

D gene: -; CDR3 length: 13; J gene: TRBJ1-4; V gene: TRBV15; clone size: -; CDR3 DNA: TGTGCCACCAGCAGAGAAACTCTGCAGGGACTGTTTTTT; CDR3 protein: CATSRETLQGLFF
D gene: -; CDR3 length: 13; J gene: TRBJ1-3; V gene: TRBV9; clone size: -; CDR3 DNA: TGTGCCAGCAGCGCTTCCCCCGGAAACACCATATATTTT; CDR3 protein: CASSASPGNTIYF
D gene: TRBD1; CDR3 length: 15; J gene: TRBJ2-7; V gene: TRBV2; clone size: -; CDR3 DNA: TGTGCCAGCAACTTACAGGACAGGAGCTCCTACGAGCAGTACTTC; CDR3 protein: CASNLQDRSSYEQYF
D gene: TRBD1; CDR3 length: 16; J gene: TRBJ1-6; V gene: TRBV6-6; clone size: -; CDR3 DNA: TGTGCCAGCAGCCAGGGACAGGCTTATAATAATTCACCCCTCCACTTT; CDR3 protein: CASSQGQAYNNSPLHF
D gene: -; CDR3 length: 12; J gene: TRBJ1-2; V gene: TRBV7-9; clone size: -; CDR3 DNA: TGTGCCAGCAGCAGCCAGGGGACGGGCTACACCTTC; CDR3 protein: CASSSQGTGYTF
D gene: -; CDR3 length: 15; J gene: TRBJ2-3; V gene: TRBV6-5; clone size: -; CDR3 DNA: TGTGCCAGCAGTTACTCGGGCGAAAGGACAGATACGCAGTATTTT; CDR3 protein: CASSYSGERTDTQYF
D gene: TRBD1; CDR3 length: 16; J gene: TRBJ1-1; V gene: TRBV19; clone size: -; CDR3 DNA: TGTGCCAGTAGTACCGACAGGGGGCTGATGAACACTGAAGCTTTCTTT; CDR3 protein: CASSTDRGLMNTEAFF
D gene: -; CDR3 length: 14; J gene: TRBJ1-5; V gene: TRBV5-6; clone size: -; CDR3 DNA: TGTGCCAGCAGCTTGACTGCAGGGAATCAGCCCCAGCATTTT; CDR3 protein: CASSLTAGNQPQHF
D gene: -; CDR3 length: 11; J gene: TRBJ2-7; V gene: TRBV7-9; clone size: -; CDR3 DNA: TGTGCCAGCAGCTTAGGAGTCGAGCAGTACTTC; CDR3 protein: CASSLGVEQYF
D gene: -; CDR3 length: 16; J gene: TRBJ2-2; V gene: TRBV9; clone size: few; CDR3 DNA: TGTGCCAGCAGCCGACCCGGACTAATTAACACCGGGGAGCTGTTTTTT; CDR3 protein: CASSRPGLINTGELFF
D gene: TRBD1; CDR3 length: 13; J gene: TRBJ1-2; V gene: TRBV9; clone size: -; CDR3 DNA: TGTGCCAGCAGCGCCATGACAGGGACAGGCTACACCTTC; CDR3 protein: CASSAMTGTGYTF
D gene: -; CDR3 length: 14; J gene: TRBJ2-7; V gene: TRBV18; clone size: once; CDR3 DNA: TGTGCCAGCTCACCCGACAGTTACTCCTACGAGCAGTACTTC; CDR3 protein: CASSPDSYSYEQYF
D gene: TRBD1; CDR3 length: 14; J gene: TRBJ2-3; V gene: TRBV2; clone size: -; CDR3 DNA: TGTGCCAGCAGGCTGGACAGGATCACAGATACGCAGTATTTT; CDR3 protein: CASRLDRITDTQYF
D gene: TRBD2; CDR3 length: 15; J gene: TRBJ2-2; V gene: TRBV27; clone size: once; CDR3 DNA: TGTGCCTCCCAACCCCGGGGGGGAAACACCGGGGAGCTGTTTTTT; CDR3 protein: CASQPRGGNTGELFF
D gene: TRBD1; CDR3 length: 15; J gene: TRBJ1-1; V gene: TRBV4-2; clone size: -; CDR3 DNA: TGTGCCAGCAGCCAAGATCAGGGACAGAGCCAACGGGCTTTCTTT; CDR3 protein: CASSQDQGQSQRAFF
D gene: TRBD1; CDR3 length: 16; J gene: TRBJ2-1; V gene: TRBV14; clone size: -; CDR3 DNA: TGTGCCAGCAGCCATACAGGGGGGTCAAGTTGGTATGAGCAGTTCTTC; CDR3 protein: CASSHTGGSSWYEQFF
D gene: -; CDR3 length: 15; J gene: TRBJ2-2; V gene: TRBV30; clone size: -; CDR3 DNA: TGTGCCTGGAGTGTGGACAAAATGGGTCCCGGGGAGCTGTTTTTT; CDR3 protein: CAWSVDKMGPGELFF
D gene: -; CDR3 length: 20; J gene: TRBJ1-5; V gene: TRBV11-3; clone size: -; CDR3 DNA: TGTGCCAGCAGCGCACCCAATCATAGGGGCAGACCTTATAGCAATCAGCCCCAGCATTTT; CDR3 protein: CASSAPNHRGRPYSNQPQHF
D gene: -; CDR3 length: 13; J gene: TRBJ1-5; V gene: TRBV5-4; clone size: -; CDR3 DNA: TGTGCCAGCAGCTTAGACGGAGTTCAGCCCCAGCATTTT; CDR3 protein: CASSLDGVQPQHF
D gene: TRBD2; CDR3 length: 13; J gene: TRBJ2-7; V gene: TRBV6-6; clone size: -; CDR3 DNA: TGTGCCAGTCGGACTAGCGTGAATTACGAGCAGTACTTC; CDR3 protein: CASRTSVNYEQYF
D gene: TRBD2; CDR3 length: 15; J gene: TRBJ2-3; V gene: TRBV7-9; clone size: -; CDR3 DNA: TGTGCCAGCAGCTTGGCGGGAGGGCCTGTAGATACGCAGTATTTT; CDR3 protein: CASSLAGGPVDTQYF
D gene: TRBD2; CDR3 length: 14; J gene: TRBJ2-3; V gene: TRBV19; clone size: -; CDR3 DNA: TGTGCCAGTAGCTATAGCGGGAGAGGAGATACGCAGTATTTT; CDR3 protein: CASSYSGRGDTQYF
D gene: TRBD1; CDR3 length: 14; J gene: TRBJ2-5; V gene: TRBV7-2; clone size: -; CDR3 DNA: TGTGCCAGCAGCTTAGAAGGGGGCCCAGAGACCCAGTACTTC; CDR3 protein: CASSLEGGPETQYF
D gene: -; CDR3 length: 15; J gene: TRBJ2-3; V gene: TRBV15; clone size: -; CDR3 DNA: TGTGCCACCAGCAGGGTCAGTGGTGGTTCAGATACGCAGTATTTT; CDR3 protein: CATSRVSGGSDTQYF
D gene: -; CDR3 length: 15; J gene: TRBJ1-6; V gene: TRBV7-2; clone size: -; CDR3 DNA: TGTGCCAGCAGCTTAGTCGGCAGGACAGACTCACCCCTCCACTTT; CDR3 protein: CASSLVGRTDSPLHF
D gene: -; CDR3 length: 16; J gene: TRBJ1-1; V gene: TRBV5-1; clone size: -; CDR3 DNA: TGCGCCAGCAGCCAGAACAGGGCGGGAGAGTACACTGAAGCTTTCTTT; CDR3 protein: CASSQNRAGEYTEAFF
D gene: -; CDR3 length: 13; J gene: TRBJ2-3; V gene: TRBV7-9; clone size: -; CDR3 DNA: TGTGCCAGCAGTTACGGTAGCGCAGATACGCAGTATTTT; CDR3 protein: CASSYGSADTQYF
D gene: -; CDR3 length: 18; J gene: TRBJ2-7; V gene: TRBV18; clone size: -; CDR3 DNA: TGTGCCAGCTCACCACTCGTCGTACAAACCGGGACATTCTACGAGCAGTACTTC; CDR3 protein: CASSPLVVQTGTFYEQYF
D gene: TRBD1; CDR3 length: 15; J gene: TRBJ2-5; V gene: TRBV9; clone size: -; CDR3 DNA: TGTGCCAGCAGCGTAGCTAGCCAGGGGGAAGAGACCCAGTACTTC; CDR3 protein: CASSVASQGEETQYF
D gene: TRBD2; CDR3 length: 17; J gene: TRBJ2-2; V gene: TRBV28; clone size: -; CDR3 DNA: TGTGCCAGCAGTTCCCCTCACAGCGGGGGGAACACCGGGGAGCTGTTTTTT; CDR3 protein: CASSSPHSGGNTGELFF
D gene: -; CDR3 length: 12; J gene: TRBJ2-7; V gene: TRBV6-1; clone size: -; CDR3 DNA: TGTGCCAGCGGGGCGTACGGATACGAGCAGTACTTC; CDR3 protein: CASGAYGYEQYF
D gene: -; CDR3 length: 16; J gene: TRBJ1-4; V gene: TRBV7-9; clone size: -; CDR3 DNA: TGTGCCAGCAGCTTAGGGACAGAAGGGACTAATGAAAAACTGTTTTTT; CDR3 protein: CASSLGTEGTNEKLFF
D gene: TRBD2; CDR3 length: 11; J gene: TRBJ2-7; V gene: TRBV6-1; clone size: once; CDR3 DNA: TGTGCCAGCGGGGGGGACTTCGAGCAGTACTTC; CDR3 protein: CASGGDFEQYF
D gene: -; CDR3 length: 13; J gene: TRBJ1-2; V gene: TRBV9; clone size: -; CDR3 DNA: TGTGCCAGCAGTAACACAGGGTCGGGAGGCTACACCTTC; CDR3 protein: CASSNTGSGGYTF
D gene: TRBD1; CDR3 length: 16; J gene: TRBJ1-5; V gene: TRBV7-8; clone size: -; CDR3 DNA: TGTGCCAGCAGCGGACAGGGGAAGGAGGGCAATCAGCCCCAGCATTTT; CDR3 protein: CASSGQGKEGNQPQHF
D gene: TRBD2; CDR3 length: 15; J gene: TRBJ2-3; V gene: TRBV7-9; clone size: -; CDR3 DNA: TGTGCCAGCAGCCCCTGGACTAGCGGCACAGATACGCAGTATTTT; CDR3 protein: CASSPWTSGTDTQYF
D gene: TRBD2; CDR3 length: 15; J gene: TRBJ2-5; V gene: TRBV5-1; clone size: -; CDR3 DNA: TGCGCCAGCAGCAAGGGACTAGCGCTACAAGAGACCCAGTACTTC; CDR3 protein: CASSKGLALQETQYF
D gene: TRBD1; CDR3 length: 14; J gene: TRBJ2-7; V gene: TRBV19; clone size: -; CDR3 DNA: TGTGCCAGTAGGAGGGACAGGGGCTCCTACGAGCAGTACTTC; CDR3 protein: CASRRDRGSYEQYF
D gene: TRBD1; CDR3 length: 13; J gene: TRBJ1-1; V gene: TRBV6-5; clone size: once; CDR3 DNA: TGTGCCAGCAGATCACAGGGGGGCACTGAAGCTTTCTTT; CDR3 protein: CASRSQGGTEAFF
D gene: TRBD1; CDR3 length: 15; J gene: TRBJ1-1; V gene: TRBV6-6; clone size: -; CDR3 DNA: TGTGCCAGCAGACCCGCCGGGACAGGGACCACTGAAGCTTTCTTT; CDR3 protein: CASRPAGTGTTEAFF
D gene: TRBD1; CDR3 length: 13; J gene: TRBJ2-1; V gene: TRBV30; clone size: -; CDR3 DNA: TGTGCCTGGACGGGACAGGGGGTTGGTGAGCAGTTCTTC; CDR3 protein: CAWTGQGVGEQFF
D gene: -; CDR3 length: 15; J gene: TRBJ2-1; V gene: TRBV27; clone size: -; CDR3 DNA: TGTGCCAGCAGTTTAAGTGGCGGATCCTACAATGAGCAGTTCTTC; CDR3 protein: CASSLSGGSYNEQFF
D gene: TRBD1; CDR3 length: 16; J gene: TRBJ2-1; V gene: TRBV7-3; clone size: -; CDR3 DNA: TGTGCCAGCAGCTTACTCCAGGGGGCTTACTACAATGAGCAGTTCTTC; CDR3 protein: CASSLLQGAYYNEQFF
D gene: -; CDR3 length: 19; J gene: TRBJ1-6; V gene: TRBV28; clone size: -; CDR3 DNA: TGTGCCAGCAGTCCCCCGACACTCAACTTTTACTCCTATAATTCACCCCTCCACTTT; CDR3 protein: CASSPPTLNFYSYNSPLHF
D gene: -; CDR3 length: 12; J gene: TRBJ2-1; V gene: TRBV9; clone size: -; CDR3 DNA: TGTGCCAGCAGCACCCCGGACAATGAGCAGTTCTTC; CDR3 protein: CASSTPDNEQFF
D gene: -; CDR3 length: 14; J gene: TRBJ2-5; V gene: TRBV7-3; clone size: -; CDR3 DNA: TGTGCCAGCAGCTTAGCGGGTGTGGGGGAGACCCAGTACTTC; CDR3 protein: CASSLAGVGETQYF
D gene: TRBD2; CDR3 length: 19; J gene: TRBJ2-1; V gene: TRBV19; clone size: -; CDR3 DNA: TGTGCCAGTAGTATAACTCTAGCGGGAGTGGTATTATCCTACAATGAGCAGTTCTTC; CDR3 protein: CASSITLAGVVLSYNEQFF
D gene: -; CDR3 length: 12; J gene: TRBJ2-7; V gene: TRBV2; clone size: -; CDR3 DNA: TGTGCCAGCTTTGGAGTTGGGTACGAGCAGTACTTC; CDR3 protein: CASFGVGYEQYF
D gene: -; CDR3 length: 15; J gene: TRBJ2-2; V gene: TRBV9; clone size: -; CDR3 DNA: TGTGCCAGCAGCGTAGCTGGGGGCAACACCGGGGAGCTGTTTTTT; CDR3 protein: CASSVAGGNTGELFF
D gene: -; CDR3 length: 14; J gene: TRBJ2-2; V gene: TRBV5-6; clone size: once; CDR3 DNA: TGTGCCAGCAGAACAGGGATATATCCCGGGGAGCTGTTTTTT; CDR3 protein: CASRTGIYPGELFF
D gene: TRBD2; CDR3 length: 15; J gene: TRBJ2-5; V gene: TRBV11-3; clone size: -; CDR3 DNA: TGTGCCAGCAGTCCAGGGACTAGCGGGAGCCAGACCCAGTACTTC; CDR3 protein: CASSPGTSGSQTQYF
D gene: TRBD2; CDR3 length: 16; J gene: TRBJ2-3; V gene: TRBV28; clone size: -; CDR3 DNA: TGTGCCAGCAGTGCCCTAGCGGGTCTTAGCACAGATACGCAGTATTTT; CDR3 protein: CASSALAGLSTDTQYF